This T cell receptor beta chain is drawn from a study of blood T cell repertoires in COVID-19. This table comes from immunoSEQ multiplex PCR, and its TCRdb copy is limited to in-frame clones, with some not included. The sample consists of about 180,000 clones, around 82% of them appearing once. Seattle patients were enrolled while actively infected and followed longitudinally. Germline V gives CDR1 WNHNN, CDR2 SYGVQD (reference sequence). With 5 bases removed from V and 1 base from J, the gap between germline ends came to 11 bases. The CDR3 consists of 14 residues. The sequenced sample consisted of peripheral blood. This TCR was sampled from an elderly man with COVID-19, enrolled during active disease. The chain joins TRBV10-1 to TRBJ2-5, with unresolved D. The DNA of the CDR3 is TGCGCCAGCAGTCCTACAGTTTCCCAAGAGACCCAGTACTTC. It yields the protein CASSPTVSQETQYF.